One and the same sample provided the 5 T cell receptor beta chains below, sequenced in a study of blood T cell repertoires in COVID-19. Measured with immunoSEQ multiplex PCR; TCRdb has only the in-frame clones, and not every one. The sample includes roughly 100,000 clones, approximately 87% of them seen just once. The sample consisted of peripheral blood. The receptors come from a human donor in a cohort sampled during active COVID-19.

The J gene is TRBJ1-2, the V gene TRBV18; TRBD1 matches 7 bases. Germline V lookup: CDR1 KGHSH, CDR2 LQKENI. CDR3 length: 15 amino acids. V gave up 3 bases and J gave up 1 base; unmatched junction bases: 5. The CDR3 sequence: CASSPGQLINYGYTF. The CDR3 nucleotides are TGTGCCAGCTCACCGGGACAGCTGATTAACTATGGCTACACCTTC.

CDR3 bases: TGTGCCAGCAGCATGTCCCGGGACAGGGGTGGGGAGCTGTTTTTT. Protein product: CASSMSRDRGGELFF. The V call is TRBV5-4, the J call TRBJ2-2; 10 nucleotides agree with TRBD1. The CDR3 has 15 amino acids. The V gene end was trimmed by 4 bases and the J gene end by 8 bases; junction bases not matched to a gene: 8. Germline V lookup: CDR1 SGHNT, CDR2 YYREEE (reference sequence). Supplemented by reference TRBV5-4 and TRBJ2-2, the full variable domain reads ETGVTQSPTHLIKTRGQQVTLRCSSQSGHNTVSWYQQALGQGPQFIFQYYREEENGRGNFPPRFSGLQFPNYSSELNVNALELDDSALYLCASSMSRDRGGELFFGEGSRLTVL.

This chain links TRBV5-4 with TRBJ1-2, with 7 nucleotides matching TRBD1. This CDR3 has 15 amino acids. The germline V gene has CDR1 SGHNT and CDR2 YYREEE (reference sequence). Trimming cost V 4 bases and J 0 bases; bases outside gene matches: 6. The CDR3 sequence is CASSPGGQANYGYTF. The CDR3 DNA is TGTGCCAGCAGCCCCGGCGGACAGGCTAACTATGGCTACACCTTC.

The chain is built from TRBV2 and TRBJ2-5; TRBD1 agrees at 7 bases. The junction had 3 bases not matched to a gene; V was cut back by 6 bases and J by 2 bases. The CDR3 sequence is 13 residues long. The germline V gene has CDR1 SNHLY and CDR2 FYNNEI. This chain's CDR3 is CASRGTEQETQYF. DNA for the CDR3: TGTGCCAGCAGGGGGACAGAACAAGAGACCCAGTACTTC.

The chain's CDR3 is CASSPIGQGRYEQYF. DNA of the CDR3: TGTGCCAGCAGTCCCATCGGGCAGGGGCGGTACGAGCAGTACTTC. V and J are TRBV28 and TRBJ2-7; a weak D match, TRBD1 (6 bases). V lost 5 bases and J 4 bases, leaving 18 bases between the germline ends. CDR3 size: 15 residues. From germline, CDR1 is MDHEN and CDR2 SYDVKM.